The clone carrying this T cell receptor (beta chain) showed up many times. Its specificity is not known. Flow cytometry had shown expanded CD8+CD57+ cells in the patients chosen for sequencing. Patients had not yet gotten any therapy when their blood was taken for sampling. According to the study, genomic DNA was the template for TCR beta VDJ and CDR3 profiling. Via MiXCR, TCRdb re-called the reads, giving one row per CDR3 protein. Among some 160,000 distinct CDR3 sequences listed, around 50% were seen once. This sample is drawn from a study of CD8+CD57+ T cells in acquired aplastic anemia. Across the whole study: When averaged, DNA from sorted CD4+ and CD8+ cells came to approximately 3.2 ug.

Study observations and caveats: Patients and controls shared twenty-nine CD8+ CDR3 sequences.

The sequencing sample was made of sorted CD4+, CD8+, or CD8+CD57+ T cells (not recorded which) from PBMCs. This TCR was recovered from a human donor with aplastic anemia.

The CDR3 nucleotides read TGTGCCAGCAGAGGGGTCACCCCGGGTAACTATGGCTACACCTTC. This codes for CASRGVTPGNYGYTF. This chain uses TRBV5-6 with TRBJ1-2; a weak D match, TRBD1 (5 bases). V lost 5 bases, J lost 1 base, and 15 bases lay in between. Per germline, CDR1 SGHDT and CDR2 YYEEEE. The CDR3 totals 15 residues.